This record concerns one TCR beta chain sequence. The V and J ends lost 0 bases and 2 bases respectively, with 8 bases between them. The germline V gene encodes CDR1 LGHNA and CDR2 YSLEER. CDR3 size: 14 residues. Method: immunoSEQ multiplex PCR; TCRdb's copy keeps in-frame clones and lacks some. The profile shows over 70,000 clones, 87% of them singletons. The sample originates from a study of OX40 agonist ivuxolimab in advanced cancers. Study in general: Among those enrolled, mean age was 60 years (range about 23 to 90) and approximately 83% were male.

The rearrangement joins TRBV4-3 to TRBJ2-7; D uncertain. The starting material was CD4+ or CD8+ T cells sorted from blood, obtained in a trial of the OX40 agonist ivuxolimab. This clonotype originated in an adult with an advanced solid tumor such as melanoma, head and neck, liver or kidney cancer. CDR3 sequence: CASSQDGQAYEQYF. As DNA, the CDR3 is TGCGCCAGCAGCCAAGATGGGCAGGCCTACGAGCAGTACTTC.